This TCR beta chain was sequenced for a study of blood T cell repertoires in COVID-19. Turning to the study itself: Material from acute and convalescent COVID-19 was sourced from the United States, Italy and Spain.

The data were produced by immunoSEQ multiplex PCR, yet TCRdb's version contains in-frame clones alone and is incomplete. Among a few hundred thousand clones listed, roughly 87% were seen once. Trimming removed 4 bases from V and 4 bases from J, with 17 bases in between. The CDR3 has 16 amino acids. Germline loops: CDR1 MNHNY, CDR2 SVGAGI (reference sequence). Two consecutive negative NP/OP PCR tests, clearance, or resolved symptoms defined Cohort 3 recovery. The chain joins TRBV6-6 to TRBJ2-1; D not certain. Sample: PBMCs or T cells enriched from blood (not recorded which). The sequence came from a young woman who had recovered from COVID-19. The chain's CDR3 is CASSLLWLSRYNEQFF. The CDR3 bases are TGTGCCAGCAGTTTGTTATGGTTGAGCCGGTACAATGAGCAGTTCTTC.